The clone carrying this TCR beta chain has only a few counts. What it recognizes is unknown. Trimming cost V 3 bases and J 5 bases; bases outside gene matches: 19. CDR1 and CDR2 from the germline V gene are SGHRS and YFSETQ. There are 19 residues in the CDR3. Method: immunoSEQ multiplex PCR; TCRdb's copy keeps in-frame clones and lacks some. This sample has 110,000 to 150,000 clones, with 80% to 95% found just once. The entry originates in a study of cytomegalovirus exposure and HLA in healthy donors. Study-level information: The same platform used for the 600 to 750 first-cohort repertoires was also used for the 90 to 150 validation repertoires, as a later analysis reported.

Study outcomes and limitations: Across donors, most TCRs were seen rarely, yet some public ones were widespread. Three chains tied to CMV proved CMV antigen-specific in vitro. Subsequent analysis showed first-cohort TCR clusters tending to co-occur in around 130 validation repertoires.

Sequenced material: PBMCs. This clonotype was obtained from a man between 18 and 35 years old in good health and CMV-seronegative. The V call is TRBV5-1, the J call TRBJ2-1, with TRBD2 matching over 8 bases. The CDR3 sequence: CASSWGVSGTRQSHNEQFF. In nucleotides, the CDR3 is TGCGCCAGCAGCTGGGGCGTTTCCGGGACTAGACAATCACACAATGAGCAGTTCTTC.